This T cell receptor (beta chain) stems from a study of blood T cells in healthy people across ages. The overall study: Every two T cells gave about one barcoded beta molecule via template switching. Study-level results: Researchers judged that diversity estimates from one million T cells fell short of true values. Donor CMV status was unknown, possibly confounding expanded clonotype changes.

Combining a sample-barcoded 5' primer with a J-beta primer mix, a second PCR ran for roughly 7 to 12 cycles. Each CDR3 protein gets one entry after TCRdb re-called the 5' RACE reads with MiXCR. The sample has some 1.8 million distinct CDR3 sequences; 30% to 40% are singletons. CDR1 and CDR2 (germline): PRHDT, FYEKMQ (reference sequence). There are 15 residues in the CDR3. V lost 5 bases, J lost 5 bases, and 11 bases stayed unmatched. Worth noting for this clonotype: Its antigen is unknown.

Peripheral blood samples of about 10 milliliters were drawn from each donor. J is TRBJ2-5 and V is TRBV13, with 7 bases aligning to TRBD2. Sequenced material: blood. The receptor comes from a human donor in good health. For the CDR3, the DNA is TGTGCCAGCAGCCCTAGACTAGCCGCCCTGGAGACCCAGTACTTC. This encodes CASSPRLAALETQYF.